This T cell receptor beta chain was recorded in a study of molecular identifiers for immune sequencing clone quantification. TCRdb reanalysed the PCR reads using MiXCR and keeps one entry per CDR3 protein. Of 9,500 to 15,000 distinct CDR3 sequences listed, approximately 15% were seen once; the top ten hold approximately 1.5%. The V and J ends lost 5 bases and 6 bases respectively, with 8 bases between them. In germline, CDR1 is MGHRA, CDR2 YSYEKL. The CDR3 sequence is 11 residues long. Ten or more counts support this clonotype. Its antigen is not known. Study outcomes and limitations: Clonotypes topping 20 RNA copies carried over 97% of effector molecules but under 1% of naive ones.

The sequencing sample was made of naive CD8+ T cells from blood, with Jurkat cell RNA spiked in. The subset is: FACS-sorted CD8+CD4-CCR7+CD45RA+ naive T cells. The sequence derives from a human donor in good health. Some libraries in this study had Jurkat cell RNA spiked in. This rearrangement joins TRBV4-1 to TRBJ2-7; D not resolved. The CDR3 coding sequence is TGCGCCAGCAGCAGGCTTTCCGAGCAGTACTTC. The encoded protein is CASSRLSEQYF.